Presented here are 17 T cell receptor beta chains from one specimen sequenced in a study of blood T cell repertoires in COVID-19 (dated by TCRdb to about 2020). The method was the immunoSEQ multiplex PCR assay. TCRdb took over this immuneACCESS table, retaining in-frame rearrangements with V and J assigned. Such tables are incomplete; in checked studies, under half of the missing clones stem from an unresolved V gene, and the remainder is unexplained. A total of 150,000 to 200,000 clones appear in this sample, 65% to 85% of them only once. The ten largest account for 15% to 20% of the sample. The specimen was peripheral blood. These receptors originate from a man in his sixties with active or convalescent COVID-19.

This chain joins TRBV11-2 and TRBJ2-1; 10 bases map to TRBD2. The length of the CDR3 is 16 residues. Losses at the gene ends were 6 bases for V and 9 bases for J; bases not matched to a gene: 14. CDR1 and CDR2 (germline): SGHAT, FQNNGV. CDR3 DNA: TGTGCCAGCAGTCCCATTCAGCGGGAGGGTGGTTTTGAGCAGTTCTTC. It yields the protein CASSPIQREGGFEQFF.

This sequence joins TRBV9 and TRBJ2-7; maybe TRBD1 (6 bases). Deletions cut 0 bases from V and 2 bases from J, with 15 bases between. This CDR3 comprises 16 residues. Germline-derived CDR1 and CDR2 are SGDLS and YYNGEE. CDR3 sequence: CASSVGTDSITYEQYF. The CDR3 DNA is TGTGCCAGCAGCGTAGGGACAGACTCAATTACCTACGAGCAGTACTTC. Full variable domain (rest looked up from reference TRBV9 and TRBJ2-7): DSGVTQTPKHLITATGQRVTLRCSPRSGDLSVYWYQQSLDQGLQFLIQYYNGEERAKGNILERFSAQQFPDLHSELNLSSLELGDSALYFCASSVGTDSITYEQYFGPGTRLTVT.

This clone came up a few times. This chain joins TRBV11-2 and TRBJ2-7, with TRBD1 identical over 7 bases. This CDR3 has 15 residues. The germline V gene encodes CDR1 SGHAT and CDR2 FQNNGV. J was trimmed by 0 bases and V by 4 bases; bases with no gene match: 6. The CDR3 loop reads CASSSGWTGSYEQYF. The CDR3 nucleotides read TGTGCCAGCAGCTCCGGATGGACAGGCTCCTACGAGCAGTACTTC.

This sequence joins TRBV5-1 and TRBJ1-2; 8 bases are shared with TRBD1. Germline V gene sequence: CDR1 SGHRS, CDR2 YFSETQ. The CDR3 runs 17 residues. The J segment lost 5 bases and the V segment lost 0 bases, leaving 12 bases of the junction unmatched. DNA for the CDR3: TGCGCCAGCAGCTTGGAATCGTCAGGACAGGGCCAATATGGCTACACCTTC. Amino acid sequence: CASSLESSGQGQYGYTF.

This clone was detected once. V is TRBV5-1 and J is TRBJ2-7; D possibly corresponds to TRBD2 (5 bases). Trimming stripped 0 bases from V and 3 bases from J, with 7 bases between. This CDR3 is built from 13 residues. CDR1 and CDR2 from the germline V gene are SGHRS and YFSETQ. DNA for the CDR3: TGCGCCAGCAGCTTGGAGGGAGACTACGAGCAGTACTTC. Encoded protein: CASSLEGDYEQYF.

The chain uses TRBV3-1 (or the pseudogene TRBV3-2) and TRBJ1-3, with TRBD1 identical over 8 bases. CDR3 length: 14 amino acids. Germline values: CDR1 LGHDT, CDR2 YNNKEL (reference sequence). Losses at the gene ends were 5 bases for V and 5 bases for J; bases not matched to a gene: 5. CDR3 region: CASSGGTGRNTIYF. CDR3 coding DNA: TGTGCCAGCAGCGGAGGGACAGGAAGAAACACCATATATTTT.

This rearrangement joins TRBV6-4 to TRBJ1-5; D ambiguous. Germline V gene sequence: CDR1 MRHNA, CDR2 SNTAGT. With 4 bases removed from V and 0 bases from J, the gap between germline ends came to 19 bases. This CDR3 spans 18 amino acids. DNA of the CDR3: TGTGCCAGCAGTGTACCATGCGCCCGGTACTATAGCAATCAGCCCCAGCATTTT. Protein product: CASSVPCARYYSNQPQHF.

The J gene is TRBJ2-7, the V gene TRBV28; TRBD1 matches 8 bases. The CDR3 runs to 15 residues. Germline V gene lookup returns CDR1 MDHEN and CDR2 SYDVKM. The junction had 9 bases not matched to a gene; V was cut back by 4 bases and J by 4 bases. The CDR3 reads CASSSTGQGRYEQYF. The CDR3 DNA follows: TGTGCCAGCAGTTCTACTGGACAGGGTCGGTACGAGCAGTACTTC.

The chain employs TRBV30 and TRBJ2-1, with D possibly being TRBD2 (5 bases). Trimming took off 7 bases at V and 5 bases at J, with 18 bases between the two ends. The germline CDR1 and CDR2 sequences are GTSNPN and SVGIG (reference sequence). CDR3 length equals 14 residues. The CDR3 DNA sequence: TGTGCCTTAAGAGCGGTACATGGCGACAATGAGCAGTTCTTC. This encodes CALRAVHGDNEQFF.

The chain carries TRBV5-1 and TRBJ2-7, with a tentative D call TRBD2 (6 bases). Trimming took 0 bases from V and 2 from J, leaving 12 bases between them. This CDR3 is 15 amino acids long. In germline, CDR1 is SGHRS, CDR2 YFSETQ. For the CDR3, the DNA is TGCGCCAGCAGCTTGGCACCCGGGAGCCCCTACGAGCAGTACTTC. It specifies CASSLAPGSPYEQYF. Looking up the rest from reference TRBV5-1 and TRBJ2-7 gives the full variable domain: KAGVTQTPRYLIKTRGQQVTLSCSPISGHRSVSWYQQTPGQGLQFLFEYFSETQRNKGNFPGRFSGRQFSNSRSEMNVSTLELGDSALYLCASSLAPGSPYEQYFGPGTRLTVT.

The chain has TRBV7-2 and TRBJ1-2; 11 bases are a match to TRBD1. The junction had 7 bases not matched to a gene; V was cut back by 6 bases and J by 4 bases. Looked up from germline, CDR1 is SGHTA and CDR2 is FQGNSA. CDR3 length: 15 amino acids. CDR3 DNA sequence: TGTGCCAGCAGTTCCACCGGGACAGGGGGCTATGGCTACACCTTC. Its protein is CASSSTGTGGYGYTF.

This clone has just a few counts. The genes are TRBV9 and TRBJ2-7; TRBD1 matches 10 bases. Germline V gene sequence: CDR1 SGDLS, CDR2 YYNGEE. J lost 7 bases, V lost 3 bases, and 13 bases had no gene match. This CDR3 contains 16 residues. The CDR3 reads CASSAGQGQGTWEQYF. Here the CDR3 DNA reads TGTGCCAGCAGCGCGGGCCAGGGACAGGGGACATGGGAGCAGTACTTC.

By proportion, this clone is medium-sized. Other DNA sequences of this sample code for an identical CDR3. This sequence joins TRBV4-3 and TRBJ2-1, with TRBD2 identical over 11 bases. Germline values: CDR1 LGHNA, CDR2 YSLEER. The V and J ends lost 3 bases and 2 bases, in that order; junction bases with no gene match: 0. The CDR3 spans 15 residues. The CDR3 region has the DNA TGCGCCAGCAGCCAGACTAGCGGGGCCTACAATGAGCAGTTCTTC. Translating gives CASSQTSGAYNEQFF.

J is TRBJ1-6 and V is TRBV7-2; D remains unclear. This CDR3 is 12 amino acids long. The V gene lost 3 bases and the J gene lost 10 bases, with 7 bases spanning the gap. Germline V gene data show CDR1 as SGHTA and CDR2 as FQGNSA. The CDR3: CASSFNSSPLHF. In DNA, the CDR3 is TGTGCCAGCAGCTTCAACAGCTCACCCCTCCACTTT.

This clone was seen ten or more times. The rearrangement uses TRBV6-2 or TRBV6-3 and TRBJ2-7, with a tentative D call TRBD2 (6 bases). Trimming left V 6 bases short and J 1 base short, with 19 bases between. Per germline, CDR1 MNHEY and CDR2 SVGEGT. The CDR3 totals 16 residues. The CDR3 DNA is TGTGCCAGCAGCCGGAGAACAGTACGGGAGTCCTACGAGCAGTACTTC. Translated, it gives CASSRRTVRESYEQYF.

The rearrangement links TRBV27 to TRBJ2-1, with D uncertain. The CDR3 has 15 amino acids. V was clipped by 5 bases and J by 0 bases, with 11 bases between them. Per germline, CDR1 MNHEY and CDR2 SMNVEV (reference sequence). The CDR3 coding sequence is TGTGCCAGCAGTCGACTGCACCGCTCCTACAATGAGCAGTTCTTC. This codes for CASSRLHRSYNEQFF.

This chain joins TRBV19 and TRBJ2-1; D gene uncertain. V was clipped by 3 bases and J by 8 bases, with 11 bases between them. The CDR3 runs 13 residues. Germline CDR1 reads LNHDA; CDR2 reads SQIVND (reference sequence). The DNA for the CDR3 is TGTGCCAGTAGTATCCCACAGACCGATGAGCAGTTCTTC. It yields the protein CASSIPQTDEQFF.